The 10 T cell receptor beta chains reported below all come from one sample, sequenced in a study of T cells after yellow fever vaccination. Using its own MiXCR run on the 5' RACE reads, TCRdb lists one record per CDR3 protein. The sample has approximately 330,000 distinct CDR3 sequences; roughly 3.9% are singletons. Sequences were derived from PBMCs, sampled 5 days after the yellow fever booster vaccination. The receptor set was obtained from a man younger than 30 who received the YFV17D yellow fever vaccine.

This clonotype was recorded a few times. The V and J genes are TRBV5-1 and TRBJ1-4; weak D call: TRBD1 (5 bases). There are 16 residues in the CDR3. V lost 5 bases and J lost 7, with 21 bases in between. CDR1 and CDR2 from the germline V gene are SGHRS and YFSETQ. The CDR3 spells CASRSGGTGTGEKLFF. DNA for the CDR3: TGCGCCAGCAGATCCGGGGGAACAGGAACGGGTGAAAAACTGTTTTTT.

This clonotype was seen a few times. J is TRBJ2-5 and V is TRBV19; either TRBD1 or TRBD2 may fit D (5 bases each). The ends were cut back, 3 bases at V and 5 bases at J, with 10 bases in the middle. The CDR3 consists of 13 residues. CDR1 LNHDA and CDR2 SQIVND come from the germline V gene (reference sequence). In DNA form, the CDR3 reads TGTGCCAGTAGTATCGGGGCGGAGGAGACCCAGTACTTC. Translating gives CASSIGAEETQYF. The whole variable domain, filled in from reference TRBV19 and TRBJ2-5, reads DGGITQSPKYLFRKEGQNVTLSCEQNLNHDAMYWYRQDPGQGLRLIYYSQIVNDFQKGDIAEGYSVSREKKESFPLTVTSAQKNPTAFYLCASSIGAEETQYFGPGTRLLVL.

This clonotype was seen ten or more times. The genes are TRBV7-3 and TRBJ2-1; the D is unclear. The CDR3 runs 15 residues. Trimming took 5 bases from V and 4 from J, leaving 15 bases between them. Germline CDR1 reads SGHTA; CDR2 reads FQGTGA. The CDR3 region has the DNA TGTGCCAGCAGCCCCACCCTCGGCACTTACAATGAGCAGTTCTTC. Translating it yields CASSPTLGTYNEQFF.

This clonotype has a count of ten or more. J is TRBJ2-2 and V is TRBV20-1, with unresolved D. This CDR3 contains 14 residues. Deletions cut 3 bases from V and 1 base from J, with 9 bases between. Looked up from germline, CDR1 is DFQATT and CDR2 is SNEGSKA (reference sequence). CDR3 bases: TGCAGTGCTAGCCACCGAGGGAACACCGGGGAGCTGTTTTTT. Translating it yields CSASHRGNTGELFF.

This CDR3 is CASSLGQLSYEQYF. The CDR3 DNA follows: TGTGCCAGCAGTTTAGGACAGCTCTCCTACGAGCAGTACTTC. The chain has TRBV27 and TRBJ2-7; D might be TRBD1 (6 bases). The ends were cut back, 2 bases at V and 0 bases at J, with 8 bases in the middle. There are 14 residues in the CDR3. The germline CDR1 and CDR2 sequences are MNHEY and SMNVEV (reference sequence).

A few counts support this clonotype. This sequence joins TRBV20-1 and TRBJ1-4; 9 bases fit TRBD1. The V gene end was trimmed by 6 bases and the J gene end by 8 bases; junction bases not matched to a gene: 13. The CDR3 extends over 15 amino acids. Germline V gene sequence: CDR1 DFQATT, CDR2 SNEGSKA (reference sequence). The DNA of the CDR3 is TGCAGTGCCATGATCCCGACAGGGGGGAAGGAAAAACTGTTTTTT. Translation: CSAMIPTGGKEKLFF.

This clonotype was observed a few times. V and J are TRBV14 and TRBJ2-3; unclear D gene. The CDR3 loop spans 14 amino acids. Trimming left V 0 bases short and J 0 bases short, with 4 bases between. The germline CDR1 and CDR2 sequences are SGHDN and FVKESK. The CDR3 reads CASSQDWSTDTQYF. CDR3 in DNA: TGTGCCAGCAGCCAAGATTGGAGCACAGATACGCAGTATTTT.

Ten or more counts support this clonotype. The chain is built from TRBV7-2 and TRBJ1-1, with 9 bases that match TRBD1. This CDR3 is 14 amino acids long. The germline CDR1 and CDR2 sequences are SGHTA and FQGNSA. V shed 3 bases and J 3 bases; nucleotides not matched to a gene: 2. The CDR3 loop reads CASSLRTGDTEAFF. The CDR3 DNA reads TGTGCCAGCAGCTTGCGGACAGGGGACACTGAAGCTTTCTTT.

The chain carries TRBV7-8 and TRBJ2-1; 9 bases line up with TRBD2. V was clipped by 4 bases and J by 3 bases; unmatched bases: 7. Germline loops: CDR1 SGHVS, CDR2 FQNEAQ. CDR3 length: 16 amino acids. CDR3 amino acids: CASSSLAGAGYNEQFF. The CDR3 DNA reads TGTGCCAGCAGCTCATTAGCGGGGGCTGGCTACAATGAGCAGTTCTTC.

This sequence joins TRBV6-5 and TRBJ2-7, with 9 bases that match TRBD2. After removal of 5 bases from V and 4 bases from J, the junction contained 6 bases not matched to a gene. CDR3 length equals 14 residues. CDR1 and CDR2 from the germline V gene are MNHEY and SVGAGI. The CDR3 nucleotides are TGTGCCAGCAGTCGCCTAGCGGGACCTTACGAGCAGTACGTC. It is translated as CASSRLAGPYEQYV.